Listed below are T cell receptor beta chains from one sample, sequenced in a study of blood T cells in healthy people across ages. TCRdb called the 5' RACE reads again in MiXCR, with one record for every CDR3 protein. The data hold roughly 1.5 million distinct CDR3 sequences, with under 55% observed a single time. Sample: blood. The source is a young woman in good health. CDR3s include the opening cysteine and the closing phenylalanine or tryptophan. The D gene is left open where the match is weak. Part of the rows lack a size; the others show once, few, many or a class for expanded clones.

J gene: TRBJ2-3
V gene: TRBV29-1
clone size: -
D gene: TRBD1
CDR3 protein: CSVEGTGRRTDTQYF
CDR3 DNA: TGCAGCGTTGAAGGGACAGGGCGCCGCACAGATACGCAGTATTTT

J gene: TRBJ1-5
V gene: TRBV7-2
clone size: -
D gene: -
CDR3 protein: CASSVDKQPQHF
CDR3 DNA: TGTGCCAGCAGCGTAGACAAACAGCCCCAGCATTTT

J gene: TRBJ2-3
V gene: TRBV13
clone size: -
D gene: -
CDR3 protein: CASSQGIGGDTQYF
CDR3 DNA: TGTGCCAGCAGCCAGGGGATCGGCGGAGATACGCAGTATTTT

J gene: TRBJ2-1
V gene: TRBV24-1
clone size: few
D gene: -
CDR3 protein: CATRGSGHNEQFF
CDR3 DNA: TGTGCCACCAGGGGTAGCGGACACAATGAGCAGTTCTTC

J gene: TRBJ2-1
V gene: TRBV6-4
clone size: -
D gene: -
CDR3 protein: CASSDSRGANEQFF
CDR3 DNA: TGTGCCAGCAGTGACTCGAGGGGGGCCAATGAGCAGTTCTTC

J gene: TRBJ2-3
V gene: TRBV20-1
clone size: few
D gene: TRBD2
CDR3 protein: CSASPLAGPSTDTQYF
CDR3 DNA: TGCAGTGCTAGTCCCCTAGCGGGGCCTAGCACAGATACGCAGTATTTT

J gene: TRBJ1-5
V gene: TRBV18
clone size: -
D gene: -
CDR3 protein: CASSPTDGTPVSLRPQHF
CDR3 DNA: TGTGCCAGCTCCCCTACCGACGGGACACCGGTCTCCCTTCGGCCCCAGCATTTT

J gene: TRBJ2-7
V gene: TRBV25-1
clone size: few
D gene: TRBD2
CDR3 protein: CAISQTASGRDTNEQYF
CDR3 DNA: TGTGCCATCTCACAGACCGCTAGCGGGAGGGATACAAATGAGCAGTACTTC

J gene: TRBJ2-1
V gene: TRBV15
clone size: -
D gene: -
CDR3 protein: CATSSAPGAPNYNEQFF
CDR3 DNA: TGTGCCACCAGCAGCGCGCCGGGAGCTCCTAATTACAATGAGCAGTTCTTC

J gene: TRBJ2-7
V gene: TRBV7-6
clone size: -
D gene: -
CDR3 protein: CASSLRGGRLTYEQYF
CDR3 DNA: TGTGCCAGCAGCTTAAGAGGTGGTCGGTTAACCTACGAGCAGTACTTC

J gene: TRBJ2-1
V gene: TRBV20-1
clone size: few
D gene: TRBD2
CDR3 protein: CSARVRGRSVNEQFF
CDR3 DNA: TGCAGTGCTAGAGTGCGGGGGAGGTCGGTCAATGAGCAGTTCTTC

J gene: TRBJ2-7
V gene: TRBV2
clone size: -
D gene: TRBD2
CDR3 protein: CAILWGTSGRSEQYF
CDR3 DNA: TGTGCCATCCTCTGGGGGACTAGCGGGAGGTCCGAGCAGTACTTC

J gene: TRBJ2-2
V gene: TRBV12-3/TRBV12-4
clone size: few
D gene: -
CDR3 protein: CASLRAGTGELFF
CDR3 DNA: TGTGCCAGCCTAAGGGCTGGCACCGGGGAGCTGTTTTTT

J gene: TRBJ2-3
V gene: TRBV7-3
clone size: -
D gene: -
CDR3 protein: CASSPTSSGSSTDTQYF
CDR3 DNA: TGTGCCAGCAGCCCCACCTCCTCGGGCTCTTCCACAGATACGCAGTATTTT